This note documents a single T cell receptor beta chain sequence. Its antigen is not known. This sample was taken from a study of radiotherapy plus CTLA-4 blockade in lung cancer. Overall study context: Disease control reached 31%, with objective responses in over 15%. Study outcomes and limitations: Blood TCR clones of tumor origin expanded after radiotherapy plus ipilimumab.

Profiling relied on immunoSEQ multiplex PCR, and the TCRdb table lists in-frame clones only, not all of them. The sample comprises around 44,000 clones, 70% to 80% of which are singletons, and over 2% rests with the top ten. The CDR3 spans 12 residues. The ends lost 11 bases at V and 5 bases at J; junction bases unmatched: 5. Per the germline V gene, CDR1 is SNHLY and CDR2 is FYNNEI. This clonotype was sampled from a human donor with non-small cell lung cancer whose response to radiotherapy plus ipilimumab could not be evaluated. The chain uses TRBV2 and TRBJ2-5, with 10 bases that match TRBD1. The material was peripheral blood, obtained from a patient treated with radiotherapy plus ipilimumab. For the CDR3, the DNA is TGTGCCGCCAGGGACAGGGGTGAGACCCAGTACTTC. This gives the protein CAARDRGETQYF.